The 25 T cell receptor beta chains listed next were all sequenced from one sample in a study of response to subunit inactivated influenza vaccine. Each CDR3 protein is one row after TCRdb ran MiXCR on the RT-PCR reads. The top ten hold 6% to 7% of the sample, which has hundreds of thousands of distinct CDR3 sequences, approximately 13% seen once. This material consisted of PBMCs from blood, taken around 14 days before vaccination. The receptors here all came from a man in his fifties who received an inactivated influenza vaccine.

The chain joins TRBV4-1 to TRBJ2-1, with 7 positions matching TRBD2. The CDR3 runs to 14 residues. Losses at the gene ends were 1 base for V and 7 bases for J; bases not matched to a gene: 4. In germline, CDR1 is MGHRA, CDR2 YSYEKL. In nucleotides, the CDR3 is TGCGCCAGCAGCCAAGCCGGGACTACAAATGAGCAGTTCTTC. Amino acid sequence: CASSQAGTTNEQFF.

This clonotype was seen repeatedly, ten times or more. The CDR3 loop is CASSLVQGTPYGYTF. The CDR3 DNA sequence: TGTGCCAGCAGCTTAGTTCAGGGCACTCCCTATGGCTACACCTTC. This chain uses TRBV7-8 with TRBJ1-2; weak D call: TRBD1 (5 bases). CDR1 is SGHVS and CDR2 is FQNEAQ in the germline V gene. V was cut by 1 base and J by 4 bases, with 13 bases left in between. This CDR3 comprises 15 residues.

The chain joins TRBV4-2 to TRBJ1-5, with a tentative D call TRBD1 (6 bases). Germline-derived CDR1 and CDR2 are LGHNA and YNFKEQ. This CDR3 comprises 16 residues. The V end lost 1 base, the J end lost 7 bases, and 17 bases lay between the germline ends. Written as DNA, the CDR3 is TGTGCCAGCAGCCAAGCGGGCACAGGGCTAGGGCAGCCCCAGCATTTT. Protein: CASSQAGTGLGQPQHF.

Only a few counts were recorded for this clonotype. The chain carries TRBV11-1 and TRBJ2-3, with D possibly called TRBD1 or TRBD2 (5 bases each). Trimming removed 6 bases from V and 3 bases from J, with 25 bases in between. The CDR3 spans 18 residues. Germline lookup yields CDR1 SGHAT and CDR2 FQDESV (reference sequence). DNA for the CDR3: TGTGCCAGCAGACTTATCCGGGGCGGACGTTCGAGTACAGATACGCAGTATTTT. It encodes CASRLIRGGRSSTDTQYF. Full variable domain (outside the CDR3, taken from reference TRBV11-1 and TRBJ2-3): EAEVAQSPRYKITEKSQAVAFWCDPISGHATLYWYRQILGQGPELLVQFQDESVVDDSQLPKDRFSAERLKGVDSTLKIQPAELGDSAMYLCASRLIRGGRSSTDTQYFGPGTRLTVL.

The chain has TRBV23-1 and TRBJ2-3, with TRBD1 as a possible D gene (5 bases). TRBV23-1 is known as an ORF, though its function is uncertain. Trimming shortened V by 3 bases and J by 2 bases, and 15 bases separated the two germline ends. The CDR3 is 16 residues long. CDR3 in amino acids: CASSQLNRFPTDTQYF. The CDR3 nucleotides read TGCGCCAGCAGTCAGCTTAACAGGTTTCCCACAGATACGCAGTATTTT.

CDR3 amino acids: CASNPGWGQETQYF. The CDR3 region has the DNA TGTGCCAGTAACCCCGGATGGGGCCAAGAGACCCAGTACTTC. The V and J genes are TRBV19 and TRBJ2-5, with no clear D. The ends were cut back, 7 bases at V and 1 base at J, with 13 bases in the middle. CDR1 LNHDA and CDR2 SQIVND come from the germline V gene (reference sequence). CDR3 length: 14 residues.

This clonotype came up a few times. The chain carries TRBV7-9 and TRBJ2-5; 8 nucleotides align to TRBD2. The germline V gene has CDR1 SEHNR and CDR2 FQNEAQ (reference sequence). The CDR3 contains 15 residues. After removal of 8 bases from V and 4 bases from J, the junction contained 12 bases not matched to a gene. Here the CDR3 reads CASGNSGIGVETQYF. The CDR3 bases are TGTGCCAGCGGAAATAGCGGGATAGGAGTAGAGACCCAGTACTTC.

This clonotype has a handful of counts. The chain carries TRBV30 and TRBJ1-2; D gene uncertain. Germline V CDR1 and CDR2: GTSNPN, SVGIG (reference sequence). The CDR3 has 8 residues. CDR3 DNA: TGTGCTTGCTATGGCTACACCTTC. Its protein is CACYGYTF.

This clonotype was counted many times. This CDR3 reads CASSQGAGKIYGYETQYF. The CDR3 nucleotides read TGCGCCAGCAGCCAAGGAGCCGGCAAGATCTACGGCTATGAGACCCAGTACTTC. The J gene is TRBJ2-5, the V gene TRBV4-1; unclear D gene. CDR1 is MGHRA and CDR2 is YSYEKL in the germline V gene. The ends were cut back, 1 base at V and 5 bases at J, with 23 bases in the middle. There are 18 residues in the CDR3.

This chain joins TRBV20-1 and TRBJ2-1; TRBD1 is a possible D gene (5 bases). CDR3 size: 15 residues. V was clipped by 0 bases and J by 0 bases, with 9 bases between them. Germline values: CDR1 DFQATT, CDR2 SNEGSKA (reference sequence). CDR3 sequence reads: CSARDLQGSYNEQFF. CDR3 nucleotide sequence: TGCAGTGCTAGAGATTTGCAGGGCTCCTACAATGAGCAGTTCTTC.

In its sample, this clonotype was seen a few times. The chain carries TRBV19 and TRBJ1-2; D remains ambiguous. Germline CDR1 is LNHDA and CDR2 is SQIVND (reference sequence). The V and J ends lost 9 bases and 4 bases respectively, with 12 bases between them. The CDR3 spans 12 residues. The CDR3 coding sequence is TGTGCCAGCAAGACGGACCTCTATGGCTACACCTTC. This gives the protein CASKTDLYGYTF.

Written as DNA, the CDR3 is TGCAGCGTTGAACCGACTAGTAAGGACGAGCAGTACTTC. Translation: CSVEPTSKDEQYF. The chain carries TRBV29-1 and TRBJ2-7; D may be TRBD2 (6 bases). The V gene lost 2 bases and the J gene lost 5 bases, with 13 bases spanning the gap. Germline V gives CDR1 SQVTM, CDR2 ANQGSEA. The CDR3 is 13 residues long.

This clonotype has just a few counts. The chain is built from TRBV2 and TRBJ2-4; 8 nucleotides line up with TRBD2. The CDR3 has 14 amino acids. From germline, CDR1 is SNHLY and CDR2 FYNNEI. Trimming took 10 bases from V and 1 from J; bases not matched to a gene: 6. The DNA for the CDR3 is TGTGCCACCCAGCGGGAGAAGGCCAAAAACATTCAGTACTTC. Encoded protein: CATQREKAKNIQYF.

This chain links TRBV7-2 with TRBJ2-1; D is ambiguous. The CDR3 consists of 14 residues. V was cut by 2 bases and J by 10 bases, with 15 bases left in between. Germline CDR1 SGHTA, CDR2 FQGNSA. For the CDR3, the DNA is TGTGCCAGCAGCTTAAAGGTTAAGTATTTGGAGCAGTTCTTC. Amino acid sequence: CASSLKVKYLEQFF.

This clonotype was seen only a few times. The gene calls are TRBV7-9 and TRBJ2-2; D might be TRBD2 (6 bases). CDR1 and CDR2 (germline): SEHNR, FQNEAQ (reference sequence). The CDR3 extends over 14 amino acids. V was shortened by 5 bases and J by 6 bases, with 13 bases between the two germline ends. This CDR3 reads CASSAPWGAGELFF. DNA for the CDR3: TGTGCCAGCAGCGCCCCGTGGGGGGCCGGGGAGCTGTTTTTT.

In this sample, this clonotype turned up many times. V and J are TRBV5-1 and TRBJ2-2; D unresolved. Trimming shortened V by 1 base and J by 0 bases, and 4 bases separated the two germline ends. The CDR3 consists of 14 residues. Germline loops: CDR1 SGHRS, CDR2 YFSETQ. The CDR3: CASSLLPNTGELFF. Here the CDR3 DNA reads TGCGCCAGCAGCTTGCTCCCGAACACCGGGGAGCTGTTTTTT.

This clonotype was seen a few times. The DNA for the CDR3 is TGTGCCAGCAGCTTACATACTCAAGAGACCCAGTACTTC. Translation: CASSLHTQETQYF. The rearrangement joins TRBV7-9 to TRBJ2-5; no definite D call. The CDR3 covers 13 residues. CDR1 SEHNR and CDR2 FQNEAQ come from the germline V gene (reference sequence). V was cut by 2 bases and J by 2 bases, with 6 bases left in between.

The CDR3 nucleotides are TGTGCCAGCAGTTACAGGAAGCGATACTTGAACACTGAAGCTTTCTTT. This gives the protein CASSYRKRYLNTEAFF. The chain carries TRBV12-3 or TRBV12-4 and TRBJ1-1; possible D gene TRBD1, 5 bases. The CDR3 runs 16 residues. V lost 4 bases, J lost 0 bases, and 15 bases lay in between.

There are many counts of this clonotype. The rearrangement uses TRBV7-9 and TRBJ2-3; TRBD1 matches 7 bases. Germline V lookup: CDR1 SEHNR, CDR2 FQNEAQ (reference sequence). This CDR3 is 17 amino acids long. J gave up 1 base and V 5 bases, and 12 bases lay outside the gene matches. This CDR3 reads CASSPGVGTAGTDTQYF. As DNA, the CDR3 is TGTGCCAGCAGCCCCGGTGTCGGGACAGCCGGCACAGATACGCAGTATTTT.

V is TRBV20-1 and J is TRBJ2-7; 7 nucleotides agree with TRBD1. Trimming removed 5 bases from V and 5 bases from J; junction bases left unmatched: 3. The CDR3 contains 11 residues. Germline-derived CDR1 and CDR2 are DFQATT and SNEGSKA (reference sequence). CDR3 in DNA: TGCAGTGCTGGGGACAGCAACGAGCAGTACTTC. It yields the protein CSAGDSNEQYF.

This clonotype was detected ten times or more. The rearrangement links TRBV29-1 to TRBJ2-5, with D possibly TRBD2 on 6 matching bases. The CDR3 has 18 residues. Trimming left V 4 bases short and J 3 bases short, with 27 bases between. Germline values: CDR1 SQVTM, CDR2 ANQGSEA. CDR3 region: CSVGPLSGVGRGKETQYF. CDR3 bases: TGCAGCGTTGGGCCACTGTCGGGGGTCGGACGGGGGAAAGAGACCCAGTACTTC.

In its sample, this clonotype was seen a few times. The rearrangement links TRBV4-3 to TRBJ2-1; 10 bases fit TRBD1. The CDR3 is 16 amino acids. V gave up 2 bases and J gave up 1 base; unmatched junction bases: 2. CDR1 is LGHNA, CDR2 YSLEER, per germline. The CDR3: CASSQRTGGSYNEQFF. CDR3 nucleotides: TGCGCCAGCAGCCAACGGACAGGGGGGTCCTACAATGAGCAGTTCTTC.

J is TRBJ2-2 and V is TRBV29-1; 13 bases match TRBD2. Germline trimming cut 6 bases from V and 2 bases from J; bases unmatched to any gene: 3. Germline assignment: CDR1 SQVTM and CDR2 ANQGSEA. CDR3 length: 15 residues. The chain's CDR3 is CSVRTSGSNTGELFF. DNA for the CDR3: TGCAGCGTGAGGACTAGCGGGAGCAACACCGGGGAGCTGTTTTTT.

This clonotype was observed many times. This CDR3 reads CASSQDLAGGSYNEQFF. The CDR3 region has the DNA TGCGCCAGCAGCCAAGATCTAGCGGGAGGTTCCTACAATGAGCAGTTCTTC. The V call is TRBV4-3, the J call TRBJ2-1; 11 nucleotides line up with TRBD2. The CDR3 totals 17 residues. Per the germline V gene, CDR1 is LGHNA and CDR2 is YSLEER. V shed 0 bases, J shed 1 base, and the junction held 2 bases outside the gene matches.

The chain is built from TRBV7-6 and TRBJ2-5; no reliable D call. Per germline, CDR1 SGHVS and CDR2 FNYEAQ. V lost 5 bases, J lost 5 bases, and 9 bases lay in between. This CDR3 is 12 amino acids long. The CDR3 loop reads CASSPLWETQYF. The CDR3 DNA is TGTGCCAGCAGCCCACTTTGGGAGACCCAGTACTTC.